The next 5 T cell receptor beta chains were all read from a single sample in a study of blood T cell repertoires in COVID-19. Repertoires were generated with immunoSEQ multiplex PCR, while TCRdb's copy carries only in-frame clones and drops some. The sample has around 250,000 clones, 70% to 90% seen once. Specimen: PBMCs or T cells enriched from blood (not recorded which). Every receptor here comes from a woman aged 45-59 years who had recovered from COVID-19.

The chain combines TRBV6-5 with TRBJ1-2; 9 nucleotides agree with TRBD1. The CDR3 length is 13 residues. Germline trimming cut 5 bases from V and 8 bases from J; bases unmatched to any gene: 6. Looked up from germline, CDR1 is MNHEY and CDR2 is SVGAGI. The CDR3 reads CASSKPGQGGYTF. CDR3 sequence (DNA): TGTGCCAGCAGTAAACCGGGACAGGGAGGCTACACCTTC.

This clone appeared a single time. The chain links TRBV18 to TRBJ2-2; 8 nucleotides match TRBD1. The V segment lost 1 base and the J segment 2 bases; nucleotides outside the gene matches: 6. The CDR3 length is 17 residues. Germline V gene data show CDR1 as KGHSH and CDR2 as LQKENI. The CDR3 is CASSPRTGGKNTGELFF. The CDR3 nucleotides are TGTGCCAGCTCACCACGCACAGGGGGGAAAAACACCGGGGAGCTGTTTTTT.

The chain joins TRBV7-2 to TRBJ2-3, with 12 bases identical to TRBD2. Germline loops: CDR1 SGHTA, CDR2 FQGNSA. CDR3 length equals 17 residues. V was clipped by 4 bases and J by 5 bases; unmatched bases: 10. For the CDR3, the DNA is TGTGCCAGCAGCTCGATGGGACTAGCGGGCGGCTTAGATACGCAGTATTTT. Protein product: CASSSMGLAGGLDTQYF.

CDR3 amino acids: CASSFRLAGGETGELFF. In DNA form, the CDR3 reads TGCGCCAGCAGCTTTCGACTAGCGGGAGGGGAGACCGGGGAGCTGTTTTTT. This chain uses TRBV5-1 with TRBJ2-2; 14 bases line up with TRBD2. The length of the CDR3 is 17 residues. Germline trimming cut 2 bases from V and 5 bases from J; bases unmatched to any gene: 5. Germline V gene data show CDR1 as SGHRS and CDR2 as YFSETQ.

The gene calls are TRBV6-5 and TRBJ1-1; D is perhaps TRBD1 (5 bases). The V gene's germline CDR1 is MNHEY and CDR2 SVGAGI. This CDR3 has 14 amino acids. The germline V and J ends were trimmed by 4 bases and 5 bases, with 14 bases remaining between them. The CDR3 spells CASSFDPGRTEAFF. For the CDR3, the DNA is TGTGCCAGCAGTTTCGATCCAGGGAGGACTGAAGCTTTCTTT.